This T cell receptor beta chain stems from a study of shared clonotypes between healthy human individuals. Every immunoSEQ plate was one replicate of a subset's evenly spread DNA. Roughly 200 ng DNA, around 30,000 T cell genomes, went into each sorted-subset replicate PCR. The method was immunoSEQ multiplex PCR; TCRdb's version includes in-frame clones alone and lacks a portion of them. The repertoire consists of some 2.1 million clones, with approximately 95% occurring once and the leading ten covering 0.13%. Free of recent acute infections or vaccinations, the donors were healthy HIV-negative adults. Investigators divided CD4+ cells into CD45RA+ naive and CD45RA-negative memory subsets. CDR1 and CDR2 (germline): MGHRA, YSYEKL. This CDR3 has 16 amino acids. The V segment lost 3 bases and the J segment 2 bases; nucleotides outside the gene matches: 5. This clone has just one count.

The sequenced material came from naive CD4+ T cells sorted from blood. Subset of the sample: CD45RA+ positively selected. The clonotype was recovered from a man aged 18 to 29 in good health. The rearrangement joins TRBV4-1 to TRBJ2-2; 8 nucleotides align to TRBD2. CDR3 nucleotide sequence: TGCGCCAGCAGCCAGCGGACTAGCCTCAACACCGGGGAGCTGTTTTTT. Protein sequence: CASSQRTSLNTGELFF.